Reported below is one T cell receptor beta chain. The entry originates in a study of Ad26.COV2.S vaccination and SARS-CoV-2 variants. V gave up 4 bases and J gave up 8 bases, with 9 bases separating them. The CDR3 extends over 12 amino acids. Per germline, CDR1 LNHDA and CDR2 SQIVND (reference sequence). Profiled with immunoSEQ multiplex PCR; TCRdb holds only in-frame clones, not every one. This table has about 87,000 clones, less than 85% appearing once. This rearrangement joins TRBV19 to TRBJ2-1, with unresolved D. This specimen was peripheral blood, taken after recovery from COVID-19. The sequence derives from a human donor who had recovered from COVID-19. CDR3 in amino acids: CASSSRRDEQFF. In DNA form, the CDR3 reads TGTGCCAGTAGTAGCCGACGGGATGAGCAGTTCTTC.